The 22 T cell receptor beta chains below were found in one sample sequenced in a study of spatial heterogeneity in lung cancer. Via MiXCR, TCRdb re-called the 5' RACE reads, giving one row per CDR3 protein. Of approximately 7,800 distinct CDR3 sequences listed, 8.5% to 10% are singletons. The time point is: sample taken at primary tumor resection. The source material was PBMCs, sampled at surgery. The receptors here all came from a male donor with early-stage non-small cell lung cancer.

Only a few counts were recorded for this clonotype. CDR3 DNA sequence: TGCAGCGTTGGGGACAGCGGAGATCAGCCCCAGCATTTT. It yields the protein CSVGDSGDQPQHF. This chain joins TRBV29-1 and TRBJ1-5; 7 positions agree with TRBD1. This CDR3 is 13 amino acids long. From germline, CDR1 is SQVTM and CDR2 ANQGSEA. Trimming took 4 bases from V and 5 from J; bases not matched to a gene: 5. The entire variable domain, with the rest obtained from reference TRBV29-1 and TRBJ1-5, is as follows: SAVISQKPSRDICQRGTSLTIQCQVDSQVTMMFWYRQQPGQSLTLIATANQGSEATYESGFVIDKFPISRPNLTFSTLTVSNMSPEDSSIYLCSVGDSGDQPQHFGDGTRLSIL.

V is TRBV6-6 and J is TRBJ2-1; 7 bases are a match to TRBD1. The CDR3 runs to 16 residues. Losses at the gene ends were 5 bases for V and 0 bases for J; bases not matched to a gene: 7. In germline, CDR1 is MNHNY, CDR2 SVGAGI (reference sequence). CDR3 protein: CASSMLGTDSYNEQFF. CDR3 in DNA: TGTGCCAGCAGTATGCTAGGGACAGACTCCTACAATGAGCAGTTCTTC.

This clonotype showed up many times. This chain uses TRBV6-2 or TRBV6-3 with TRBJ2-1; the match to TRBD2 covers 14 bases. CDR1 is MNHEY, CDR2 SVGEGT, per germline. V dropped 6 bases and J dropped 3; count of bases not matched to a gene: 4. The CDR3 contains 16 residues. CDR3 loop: CASRSGLAGVYNEQFF. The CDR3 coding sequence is TGTGCCAGCAGATCGGGACTAGCGGGAGTCTACAATGAGCAGTTCTTC.

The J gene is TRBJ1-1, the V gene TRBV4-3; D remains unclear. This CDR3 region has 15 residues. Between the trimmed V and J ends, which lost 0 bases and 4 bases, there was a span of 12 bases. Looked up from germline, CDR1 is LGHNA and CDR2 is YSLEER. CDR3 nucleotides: TGCGCCAGCAGCCAAGAACACTCTAGGACCACTGAAGCTTTCTTT. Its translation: CASSQEHSRTTEAFF.

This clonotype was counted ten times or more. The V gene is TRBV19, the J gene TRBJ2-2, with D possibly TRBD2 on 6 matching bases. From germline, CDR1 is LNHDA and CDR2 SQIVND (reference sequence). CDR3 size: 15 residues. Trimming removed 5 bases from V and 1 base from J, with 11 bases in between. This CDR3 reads CASSWAGQNTGELFF. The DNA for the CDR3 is TGTGCCAGTAGTTGGGCGGGGCAGAACACCGGGGAGCTGTTTTTT.

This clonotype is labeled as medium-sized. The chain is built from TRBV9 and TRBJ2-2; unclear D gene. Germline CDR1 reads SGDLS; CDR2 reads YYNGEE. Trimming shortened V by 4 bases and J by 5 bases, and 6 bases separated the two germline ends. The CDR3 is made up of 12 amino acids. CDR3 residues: CASSPPTGELFF. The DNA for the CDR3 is TGTGCCAGCAGCCCCCCGACCGGGGAGCTGTTTTTT.

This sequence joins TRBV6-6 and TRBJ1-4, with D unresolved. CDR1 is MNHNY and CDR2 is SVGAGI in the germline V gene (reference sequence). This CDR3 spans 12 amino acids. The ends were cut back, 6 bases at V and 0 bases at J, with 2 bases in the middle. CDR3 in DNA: TGTGCCAGCAGAACAACTAATGAAAAACTGTTTTTT. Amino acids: CASRTTNEKLFF.

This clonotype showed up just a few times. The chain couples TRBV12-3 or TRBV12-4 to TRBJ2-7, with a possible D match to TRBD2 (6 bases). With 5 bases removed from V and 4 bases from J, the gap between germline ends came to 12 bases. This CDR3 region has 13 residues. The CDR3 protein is CASSRQGRYEQYF. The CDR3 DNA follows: TGTGCCAGCAGTCGCCAAGGGAGGTACGAGCAGTACTTC.

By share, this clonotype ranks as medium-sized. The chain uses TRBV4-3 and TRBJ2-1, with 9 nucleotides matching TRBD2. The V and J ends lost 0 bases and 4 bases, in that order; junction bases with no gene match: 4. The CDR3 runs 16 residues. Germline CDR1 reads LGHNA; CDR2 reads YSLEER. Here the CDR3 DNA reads TGCGCCAGCAGCCAAGAGGAAGCGGGAGGTTACAATGAGCAGTTCTTC. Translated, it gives CASSQEEAGGYNEQFF.

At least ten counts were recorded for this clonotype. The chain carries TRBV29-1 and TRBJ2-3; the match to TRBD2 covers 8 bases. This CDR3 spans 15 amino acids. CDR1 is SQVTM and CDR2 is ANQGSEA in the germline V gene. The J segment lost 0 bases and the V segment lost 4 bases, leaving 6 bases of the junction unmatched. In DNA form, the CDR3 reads TGCAGCGTTGGGACTAGCAGTTCTAGCACAGATACGCAGTATTTT. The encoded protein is CSVGTSSSSTDTQYF.

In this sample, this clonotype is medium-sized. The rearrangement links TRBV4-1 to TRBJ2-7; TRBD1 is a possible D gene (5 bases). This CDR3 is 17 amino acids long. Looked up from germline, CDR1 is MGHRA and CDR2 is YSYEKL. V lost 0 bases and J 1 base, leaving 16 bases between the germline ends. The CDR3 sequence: CASSQDYKGQVSYEQYF. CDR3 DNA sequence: TGCGCCAGCAGCCAAGATTATAAGGGGCAGGTATCCTACGAGCAGTACTTC.

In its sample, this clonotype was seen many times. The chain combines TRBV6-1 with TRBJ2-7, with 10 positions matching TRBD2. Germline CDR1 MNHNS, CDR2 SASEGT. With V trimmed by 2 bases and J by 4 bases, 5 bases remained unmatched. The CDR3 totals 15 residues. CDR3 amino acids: CASSELGLANYEQYF. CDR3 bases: TGTGCCAGCAGTGAATTGGGACTAGCGAATTACGAGCAGTACTTC.

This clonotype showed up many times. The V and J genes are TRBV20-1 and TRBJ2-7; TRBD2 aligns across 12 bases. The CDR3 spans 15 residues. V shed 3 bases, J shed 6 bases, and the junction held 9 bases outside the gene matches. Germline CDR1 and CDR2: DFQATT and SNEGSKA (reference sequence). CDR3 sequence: CSASMTSGSQAEQYF. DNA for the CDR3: TGCAGTGCTAGTATGACTAGCGGGAGCCAGGCCGAGCAGTACTTC.

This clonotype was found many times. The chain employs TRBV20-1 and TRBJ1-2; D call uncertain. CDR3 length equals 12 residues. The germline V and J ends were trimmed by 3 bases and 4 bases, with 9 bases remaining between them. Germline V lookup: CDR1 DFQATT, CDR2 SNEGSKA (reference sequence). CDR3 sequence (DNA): TGCAGTGCTAGGGGCCTTGGCTATGGCTACACCTTC. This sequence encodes CSARGLGYGYTF.

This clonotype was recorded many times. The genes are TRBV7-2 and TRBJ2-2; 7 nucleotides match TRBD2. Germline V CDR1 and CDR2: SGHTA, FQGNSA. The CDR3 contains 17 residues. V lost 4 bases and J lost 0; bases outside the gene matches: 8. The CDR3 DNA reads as TGTGCCAGCAGCTCCCTTGGGGGGGTCGCGAACACCGGGGAGCTGTTTTTT. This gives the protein CASSSLGGVANTGELFF. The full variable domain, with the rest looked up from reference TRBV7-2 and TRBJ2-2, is GAGVSQSPSNKVTEKGKDVELRCDPISGHTALYWYRQSLGQGLEFLIYFQGNSAPDKSGLPSDRFSAERTGGSVSTLTIQRTQQEDSAVYLCASSSLGGVANTGELFFGEGSRLTVL.

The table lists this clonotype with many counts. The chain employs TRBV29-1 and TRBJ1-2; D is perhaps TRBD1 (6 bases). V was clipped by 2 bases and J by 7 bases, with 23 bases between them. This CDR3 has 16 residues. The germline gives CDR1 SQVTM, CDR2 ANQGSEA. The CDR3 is CSVEPTGGRDLLGYTF. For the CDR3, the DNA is TGCAGCGTTGAACCGACGGGGGGCCGGGACTTGCTTGGCTACACCTTC.

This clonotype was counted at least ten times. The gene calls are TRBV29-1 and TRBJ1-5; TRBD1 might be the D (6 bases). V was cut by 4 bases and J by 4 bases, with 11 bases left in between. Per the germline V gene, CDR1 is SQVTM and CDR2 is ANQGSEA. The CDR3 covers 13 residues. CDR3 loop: CSVGAGENQPQHF. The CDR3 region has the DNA TGCAGCGTTGGGGCAGGGGAGAATCAGCCCCAGCATTTT.

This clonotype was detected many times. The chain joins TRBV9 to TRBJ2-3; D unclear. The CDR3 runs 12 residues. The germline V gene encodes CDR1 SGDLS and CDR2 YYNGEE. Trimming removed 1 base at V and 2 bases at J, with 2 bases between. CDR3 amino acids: CASSVPTDTQYF. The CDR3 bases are TGTGCCAGCAGCGTACCCACAGATACGCAGTATTTT.

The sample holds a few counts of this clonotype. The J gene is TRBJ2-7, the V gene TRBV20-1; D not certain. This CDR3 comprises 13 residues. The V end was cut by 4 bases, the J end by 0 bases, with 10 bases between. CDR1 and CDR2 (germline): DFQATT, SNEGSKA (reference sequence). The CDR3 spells CSAKDHSSYEQYF. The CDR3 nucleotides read TGCAGTGCTAAGGACCACAGCTCCTACGAGCAGTACTTC.

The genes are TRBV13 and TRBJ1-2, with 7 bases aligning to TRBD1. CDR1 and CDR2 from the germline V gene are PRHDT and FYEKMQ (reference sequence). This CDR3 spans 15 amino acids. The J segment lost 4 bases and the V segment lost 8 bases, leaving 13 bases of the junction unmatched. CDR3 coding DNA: TGTGCCAGCGGGGATGGGGACAGTTTCCGCTATGGCTACACCTTC. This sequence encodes CASGDGDSFRYGYTF.

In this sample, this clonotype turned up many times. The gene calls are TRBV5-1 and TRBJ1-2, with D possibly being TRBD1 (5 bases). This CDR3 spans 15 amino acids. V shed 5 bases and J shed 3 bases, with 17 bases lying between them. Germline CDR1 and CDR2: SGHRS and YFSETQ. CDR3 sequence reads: CASRGQGLKDYGYTF. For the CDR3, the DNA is TGCGCCAGCAGAGGCCAGGGTCTGAAAGACTATGGCTACACCTTC.

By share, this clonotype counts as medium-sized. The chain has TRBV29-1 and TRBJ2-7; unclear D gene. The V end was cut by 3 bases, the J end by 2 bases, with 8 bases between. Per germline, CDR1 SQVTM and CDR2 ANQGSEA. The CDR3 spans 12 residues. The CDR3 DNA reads TGCAGCGTTGAGACCCAAGCCTACGAGCAGTACTTC. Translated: CSVETQAYEQYF.